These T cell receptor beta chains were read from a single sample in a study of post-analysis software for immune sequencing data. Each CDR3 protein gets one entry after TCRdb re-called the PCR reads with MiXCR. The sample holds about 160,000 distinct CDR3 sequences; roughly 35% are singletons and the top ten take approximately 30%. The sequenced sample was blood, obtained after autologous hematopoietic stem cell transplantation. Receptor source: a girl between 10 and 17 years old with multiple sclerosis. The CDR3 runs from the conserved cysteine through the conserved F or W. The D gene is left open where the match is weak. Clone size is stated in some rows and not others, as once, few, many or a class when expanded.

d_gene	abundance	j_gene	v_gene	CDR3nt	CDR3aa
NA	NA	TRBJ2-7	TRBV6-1	TGTGCCGGCAGTGAAAAGGGACAAGCCTACGAGCAGTACTTC	CAGSEKGQAYEQYF
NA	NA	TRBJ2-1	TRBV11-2	TGTGCCAGCCAGGCGGCCAGCTCCTACAATGAGCAGTTCTTC	CASQAASSYNEQFF
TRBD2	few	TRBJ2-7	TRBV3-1	TGTGCCAGCAGACATAGCGGGAGCCTCTCCTACGAGCAGTACTTC	CASRHSGSLSYEQYF
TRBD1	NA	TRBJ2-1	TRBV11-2	TGTGCTAGCAGCTTCAGGGGGCTCAATGAGCAGTTCTTC	CASSFRGLNEQFF
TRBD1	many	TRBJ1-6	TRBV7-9	TGTGCCAGCAGCTCGGACAGGGCCACCTATAATTCACCCCTCCACTTT	CASSSDRATYNSPLHF
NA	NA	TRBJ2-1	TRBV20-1	TGCAGTGCTTCGGGCCCGGGAACCTTAGACAATGAGCAGTTCTTC	CSASGPGTLDNEQFF
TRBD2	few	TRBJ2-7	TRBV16	TGTGCCAGCAGAGGATATAGCGGGGGGTCATCCGAGCAGTACTTC	CASRGYSGGSSEQYF
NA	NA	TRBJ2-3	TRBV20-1	TGCAGTGCCCTACTAAGGACAGATACGCAGTATTTT	CSALLRTDTQYF
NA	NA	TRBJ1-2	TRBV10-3	TGTGCCATCAGTGAGGGGATACAGGGCGGCTATGGCTACACCTTC	CAISEGIQGGYGYTF
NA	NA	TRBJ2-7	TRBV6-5	TGTGCCAGCAGCCAAGGCCCGGGGGCGGGTTACGAGCAGTACTTC	CASSQGPGAGYEQYF
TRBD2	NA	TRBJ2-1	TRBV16	TGTGCCAGCAGCCCTCAATCCGGGACTAGCGGGAGGGTCAATGAGCAGTTCTTC	CASSPQSGTSGRVNEQFF
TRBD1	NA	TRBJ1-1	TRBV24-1	TGTGCCACCAGTGAGACAGGGAAAAGGGCTTTCTTT	CATSETGKRAFF
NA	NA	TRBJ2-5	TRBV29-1	TGCAGCGTTTTTGGACAGGGGATAAGCGGGAGTCAAGAGACCCAGTACTTC	CSVFGQGISGSQETQYF
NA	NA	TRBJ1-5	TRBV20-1	TGCAGTGCTAGAGCCAGATACAATCAGCCCCAGCATTTT	CSARARYNQPQHF
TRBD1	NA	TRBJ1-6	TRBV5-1	TGCGCCAGCAGCTTGACGACAGGGAAGCCGGGTTCACCCCTCCACTTT	CASSLTTGKPGSPLHF
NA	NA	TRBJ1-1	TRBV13	TGTGCCAGCAGCGTAGAATTAGGGGTGAACACTGAAGCTTTCTTT	CASSVELGVNTEAFF
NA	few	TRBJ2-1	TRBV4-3	TGCGCCAGCAGCCAGGGGACACGCGGTAGCGATGAGCAGTTCTTC	CASSQGTRGSDEQFF
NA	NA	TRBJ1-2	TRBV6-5	TGTGCCAGCAGTTACTCCCGAGTGGGGGTAAACTATGGCTACACCTTC	CASSYSRVGVNYGYTF
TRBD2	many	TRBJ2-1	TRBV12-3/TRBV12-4	TGTGCCAGCAGTAGTGGCGGGAGTCTCGTCAATGAGCAGTTCTTC	CASSSGGSLVNEQFF
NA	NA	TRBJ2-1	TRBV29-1	TGCAGCGTTGAAGCTCCAGCGGGCCGCCTCAATGAGCAGTTCTTC	CSVEAPAGRLNEQFF
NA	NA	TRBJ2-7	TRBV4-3	TGCGCCAGCAGCCATTTGGACTCCAACGAGCAGTACTTC	CASSHLDSNEQYF
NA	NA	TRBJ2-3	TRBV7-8	TGTGCCAGCAGCTTGGCCCTCTTTGGGGGAACCTCCCCCCATGGGGGCACAGATACGCAGTATTTT	CASSLALFGGTSPHGGTDTQYF
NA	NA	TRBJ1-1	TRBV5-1	TGCGCCAGCAGCCCAGGAGAAAGGAACACTGAAGCTTTCTTT	CASSPGERNTEAFF
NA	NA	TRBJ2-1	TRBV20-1	TGCAGTGCTAGACTCCCGGGGGCCCGGGGGCAGTTCTTC	CSARLPGARGQFF
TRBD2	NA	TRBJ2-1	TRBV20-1	TGCAGTGCTAGAGATCCGGGGGGACCATCCTACAATGAGCAGTTCTTC	CSARDPGGPSYNEQFF
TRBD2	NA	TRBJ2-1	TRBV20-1	TGCAGTGCAGTCCCGTGGGGGAGGGCATTATTGGTTGCGAATGAGCAGTTCTTC	CSAVPWGRALLVANEQFF
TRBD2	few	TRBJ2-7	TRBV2	TGTGCCAGCAGTGTCGGCGGGAGGGCCGTTTACGAGCAGTACTTC	CASSVGGRAVYEQYF
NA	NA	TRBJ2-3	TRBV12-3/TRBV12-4	TGTGCCAGCAGCAGGGTGATCACAGATGTGCAGTATTTT	CASSRVITDVQYF
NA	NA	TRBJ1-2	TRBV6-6	TGTGCCAGCAGTTACTCGGGGGAAGGCTATGGCTACACCTTC	CASSYSGEGYGYTF
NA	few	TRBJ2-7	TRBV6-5	TGTGCCAGCAGTCACTCGAGAAAGCCGTGGTACGGGCAGTACTTC	CASSHSRKPWYGQYF
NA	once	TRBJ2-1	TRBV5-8	TGTGCCAGCAGCTTGGGGGAAGACTCCTACAATGAGCAGTTCTTC	CASSLGEDSYNEQFF
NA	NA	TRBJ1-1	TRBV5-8	TGTGCCAGCAGCTTTGGGGGCTCGAACACTGAAGCTTTCTTT	CASSFGGSNTEAFF
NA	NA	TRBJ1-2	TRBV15	TGTGCCACCAGCAGAGATCCGGGAAACTATGGCTACACCTTC	CATSRDPGNYGYTF
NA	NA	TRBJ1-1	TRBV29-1	TGCAGCGGGTATAAGAGAACTGAAGCTTTCTTT	CSGYKRTEAFF
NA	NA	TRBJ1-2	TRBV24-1	TGTGCCACCAGTGGCGAACAGGGTTATGGCTACACCTTC	CATSGEQGYGYTF
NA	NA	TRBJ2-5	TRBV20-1	TGCAGTGCTAGAGATGCGGGGACCCAGTACTTC	CSARDAGTQYF
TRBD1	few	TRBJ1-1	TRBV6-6	TGTGCCAGCAGTTCGTACGGACAGGCTGATCCTTTCTTT	CASSSYGQADPFF
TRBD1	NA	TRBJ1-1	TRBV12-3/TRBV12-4	TGTGCCAGCGGTCAGGGGGCGCGGACTGAAGCTTTCTTT	CASGQGARTEAFF
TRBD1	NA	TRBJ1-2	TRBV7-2	TGTGCCAGCAGCTTATGGGACAGGGCTAACTATGGCTACACCTTC	CASSLWDRANYGYTF
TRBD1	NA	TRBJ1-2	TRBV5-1	TGCGCCAGCAGCTGGGGACAGGGGAACACTATTTATGGCTACACCTTC	CASSWGQGNTIYGYTF
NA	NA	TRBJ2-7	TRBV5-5	TGTGCCAGCAGACCTTGGGTCTCCTACGAGCAGTACTTC	CASRPWVSYEQYF
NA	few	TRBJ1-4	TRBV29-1	TGCAGCGTTGAGGGGGATGCGTCTAAACTGTTTTTT	CSVEGDASKLFF
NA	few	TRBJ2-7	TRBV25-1	TGTGCCAGCAGTGAATCTTGGGGATTTAGCGAGCAGTACTTC	CASSESWGFSEQYF
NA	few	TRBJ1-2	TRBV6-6	TGTGCCAGCACCCTTGGGGAGGGTTGGTATGGCTACACCTTC	CASTLGEGWYGYTF
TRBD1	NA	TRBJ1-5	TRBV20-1	TGCAGTGCTAGGCGGGGACAGAGATTTTATAGCAATCAGCCCCAGCATTTT	CSARRGQRFYSNQPQHF